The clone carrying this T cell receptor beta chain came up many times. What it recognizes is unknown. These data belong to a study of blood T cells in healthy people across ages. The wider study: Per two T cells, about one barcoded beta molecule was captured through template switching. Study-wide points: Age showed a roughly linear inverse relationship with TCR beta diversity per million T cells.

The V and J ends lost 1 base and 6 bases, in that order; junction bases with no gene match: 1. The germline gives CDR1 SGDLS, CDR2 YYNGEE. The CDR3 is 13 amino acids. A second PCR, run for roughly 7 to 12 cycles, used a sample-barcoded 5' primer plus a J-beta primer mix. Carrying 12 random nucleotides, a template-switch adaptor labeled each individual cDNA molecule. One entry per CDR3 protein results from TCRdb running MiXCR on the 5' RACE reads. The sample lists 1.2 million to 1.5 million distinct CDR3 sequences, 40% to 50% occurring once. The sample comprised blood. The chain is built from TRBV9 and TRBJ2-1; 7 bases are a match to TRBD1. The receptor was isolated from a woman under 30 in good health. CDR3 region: CASSVSGGNEQFF. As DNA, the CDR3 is TGTGCCAGCAGCGTATCAGGGGGCAATGAGCAGTTCTTC.